The 6 T cell receptor beta chains below all came from one sample that was sequenced in a study of blood T cells in healthy people across ages. Together with a sample-barcoded 5' primer, a J-beta primer mix was included in a second PCR lasting about 7 to 11 cycles. MiXCR was run by TCRdb on the 5' RACE reads, yielding one entry per CDR3 protein. Among 540,000 or so distinct CDR3 sequences listed, around half were seen once. Sequenced sample: blood. These receptors all come from a man older than 75 in good health.

The DNA for the CDR3 is TGTGCCAGCAGCCAAGTAGTTAGGGATTTCGCGGACGAGCAGTACTTC. Protein sequence: CASSQVVRDFADEQYF. The V and J genes are TRBV4-2 and TRBJ2-7; D call uncertain. V dropped 1 base and J dropped 5 bases, with 18 bases sitting between them. The germline V gene has CDR1 LGHNA and CDR2 YNFKEQ. The CDR3 contains 16 residues.

The rearrangement uses TRBV4-3 and TRBJ2-7; unclear D gene. Germline assignment: CDR1 LGHNA and CDR2 YSLEER. V gave up 0 bases and J gave up 1 base, with 10 bases separating them. This CDR3 has 15 residues. CDR3 residues: CASSQDWVGSYEQYF. DNA of the CDR3: TGCGCCAGCAGCCAAGATTGGGTAGGGTCCTACGAGCAGTACTTC.

The chain recombines TRBV5-1 with TRBJ2-1; weak D call: TRBD1 (5 bases). The CDR3 is 14 amino acids. The V and J ends lost 4 bases and 8 bases respectively, with 16 bases between them. CDR1 and CDR2 (germline): SGHRS, YFSETQ. The CDR3 DNA follows: TGCGCCAGCAGCCCCCTGGCAGGGCCCGATGAGCAGTTCTTC. Protein: CASSPLAGPDEQFF.

This clonotype was counted between two and nine times. V and J are TRBV7-2 and TRBJ2-7, with D perhaps TRBD1 (6 bases). This CDR3 is 16 amino acids long. The germline CDR1 and CDR2 sequences are SGHTA and FQGNSA. V lost 5 bases and J 0 bases, leaving 17 bases between the germline ends. The CDR3 DNA sequence: TGTGCCAGCAGCCTCTCTTTCACAGGGCCCTCCTACGAGCAGTACTTC. The encoded protein is CASSLSFTGPSYEQYF.

The CDR3 region has the DNA TGTGCCAGCAGCCAGACAGTTCGTAATTCACCCCTCCACTTT. Translation: CASSQTVRNSPLHF. V usage is TRBV7-2 and J usage is TRBJ1-6; D perhaps matches TRBD1 (5 bases). The CDR3 runs to 14 residues. The V gene's germline CDR1 is SGHTA and CDR2 FQGNSA. Trimming shortened V by 5 bases and J by 6 bases, and 11 bases separated the two germline ends.

The chain uses TRBV24-1 and TRBJ2-1; no reliable D call. This CDR3 has 16 amino acids. Germline V lookup: CDR1 KGHDR, CDR2 SFDVKD. Trimming removed 7 bases at V and 0 bases at J, with 15 bases between. CDR3 sequence: CATSDQSSSSYNEQFF. DNA of the CDR3: TGTGCCACCAGCGATCAGTCTAGTAGCTCCTACAATGAGCAGTTCTTC.